These T cell receptor beta chains were read from a single sample in a study of cytomegalovirus exposure and HLA in healthy donors. Libraries were prepared by immunoSEQ multiplex PCR; TCRdb keeps only in-frame clonotypes and omits some of them. Of about 200,000 clones listed, approximately 80% are singletons. Sequencing used PBMCs. Every receptor here comes from a young man in good health and CMV-seronegative. Both conserved end residues are part of each CDR3. The order of the fields is clone size, J gene, V gene, D gene, CDR3 DNA, CDR3 protein. A D gene is named only where the DNA matches it firmly. Size values are once, few and many counts, or a class for expanded clones, and some rows have none.

abundance: .
j_gene: TRBJ1-2
v_gene: TRBV15
d_gene: .
CDR3nt: TGTGCCACCAGCAGAGATTCAGCAGGGAACTATGGCTACACCTTC
CDR3aa: CATSRDSAGNYGYTF

abundance: .
j_gene: TRBJ1-1
v_gene: TRBV7-9
d_gene: .
CDR3nt: TGTTCCAGCAGCTTAGTCCGACAATTTAACACTGAAGCTTTCTTT
CDR3aa: CSSSLVRQFNTEAFF

abundance: .
j_gene: TRBJ1-1
v_gene: TRBV9
d_gene: TRBD1
CDR3nt: TGTGCCAGCAGCGAGGGGACAGGGGGGGACACTGAAGCTTTCTTT
CDR3aa: CASSEGTGGDTEAFF

abundance: .
j_gene: TRBJ1-6
v_gene: TRBV6-1
d_gene: .
CDR3nt: TGTGCCAGCAGTGAATTGGGGGGCTCCTATAATTCACCCCTCCACTTT
CDR3aa: CASSELGGSYNSPLHF

abundance: .
j_gene: TRBJ2-5
v_gene: TRBV10-3
d_gene: TRBD1
CDR3nt: TGTGCCATCAGCCGGGACAGCTTCACTGAGACCCAGTACTTC
CDR3aa: CAISRDSFTETQYF

abundance: .
j_gene: TRBJ2-7
v_gene: TRBV6-5
d_gene: TRBD1
CDR3nt: TGTGCCAGCAGCCGATTGTTGACAGGGCTTGGGGAGCAGTACTTC
CDR3aa: CASSRLLTGLGEQYF

abundance: .
j_gene: TRBJ1-2
v_gene: TRBV6-5
d_gene: .
CDR3nt: TGTGCCAGCCGGGACATAGCTAACTATGGCTACACCTTC
CDR3aa: CASRDIANYGYTF

abundance: .
j_gene: TRBJ1-3
v_gene: TRBV6-1
d_gene: TRBD1
CDR3nt: TGTGCCAGCAGAAATGGACAGGGAGCTGGAAACACCATATATTTT
CDR3aa: CASRNGQGAGNTIYF

abundance: .
j_gene: TRBJ1-2
v_gene: TRBV28
d_gene: .
CDR3nt: TGTGCCAGCAGTTCCGCGGGGGGTTATGGCTACACCTTC
CDR3aa: CASSSAGGYGYTF

abundance: .
j_gene: TRBJ2-7
v_gene: TRBV28
d_gene: TRBD1
CDR3nt: TGTGCCAGCAGCCTGGGACAGAAGGTGCAGTACTTC
CDR3aa: CASSLGQKVQYF

abundance: .
j_gene: TRBJ1-1
v_gene: TRBV6-6
d_gene: .
CDR3nt: TGTGCCAGCAGTTACCCCCCGAGGGTGGGGAACACTGAAGCTTTCTTT
CDR3aa: CASSYPPRVGNTEAFF

abundance: once
j_gene: TRBJ1-6
v_gene: TRBV27
d_gene: .
CDR3nt: TGTGCCAGCCGGACCTCACAGGGAAGTAATTCACCCCTCCACTTT
CDR3aa: CASRTSQGSNSPLHF

abundance: .
j_gene: TRBJ1-1
v_gene: TRBV7-2
d_gene: TRBD1
CDR3nt: TGTGCCAGCAGCAACCGCGACTTCGGGACAGGAGGGGACACTGAAGCTTTCTTT
CDR3aa: CASSNRDFGTGGDTEAFF

abundance: .
j_gene: TRBJ1-2
v_gene: TRBV5-6
d_gene: .
CDR3nt: TGTGCCAGCAGCTTGGGCCAGGAAGATGGCTACACCTTC
CDR3aa: CASSLGQEDGYTF

abundance: few
j_gene: TRBJ1-5
v_gene: TRBV6-1
d_gene: TRBD1
CDR3nt: TGTGCCAGCAGACCGGGACAGGGGGCGAGGCAGCCCCAGCATTTT
CDR3aa: CASRPGQGARQPQHF

abundance: .
j_gene: TRBJ2-7
v_gene: TRBV2
d_gene: .
CDR3nt: TGTGCCTTCCAGGGGAGTACATACGAGCAGTACTTC
CDR3aa: CAFQGSTYEQYF

abundance: .
j_gene: TRBJ2-7
v_gene: TRBV7-9
d_gene: TRBD2
CDR3nt: TGTGCCAGCAGCCGGGGGGTGGAGTACGAGCAGTACTTC
CDR3aa: CASSRGVEYEQYF

abundance: .
j_gene: TRBJ1-2
v_gene: TRBV19
d_gene: TRBD1
CDR3nt: TGTGCCAGTAGTATTGGTTCTGGGACAGGGAACTATGGCTACACCTTC
CDR3aa: CASSIGSGTGNYGYTF

abundance: .
j_gene: TRBJ2-4
v_gene: TRBV5-1
d_gene: TRBD1
CDR3nt: TGCGCCAGCAGCCCCGACAGGGATGACATTCAGTACTTC
CDR3aa: CASSPDRDDIQYF

abundance: .
j_gene: TRBJ1-5
v_gene: TRBV28
d_gene: TRBD1
CDR3nt: TGTGCCAGCGGGACAGGGGTCTGGGCCCAGCATTTT
CDR3aa: CASGTGVWAQHF

abundance: .
j_gene: TRBJ2-7
v_gene: TRBV9
d_gene: .
CDR3nt: TGTGCCAGCAGCGAGGGGGAACTGGGGGTCCTCTACGAGCAGTACTTC
CDR3aa: CASSEGELGVLYEQYF

abundance: few
j_gene: TRBJ2-7
v_gene: TRBV6-1
d_gene: TRBD2
CDR3nt: TGTGCCAGCAGTGAGGCAGCGGGGTCCTCCAGCGAGCAGTACTTC
CDR3aa: CASSEAAGSSSEQYF

abundance: .
j_gene: TRBJ2-7
v_gene: TRBV27
d_gene: .
CDR3nt: TGTGCCAGCGGAGAATTCCACGAGCAGTACTTC
CDR3aa: CASGEFHEQYF

abundance: .
j_gene: TRBJ2-7
v_gene: TRBV7-2
d_gene: .
CDR3nt: TGTGCCAGCAGCTTAGGGTTAGGCGGGGCAGGCTACGAGCAGTACTTC
CDR3aa: CASSLGLGGAGYEQYF

abundance: .
j_gene: TRBJ1-2
v_gene: TRBV2
d_gene: TRBD1
CDR3nt: TGTGCCAGCAGGGACAGGGGAGGCTACACCTTC
CDR3aa: CASRDRGGYTF

abundance: .
j_gene: TRBJ2-1
v_gene: TRBV5-6
d_gene: TRBD2
CDR3nt: TGTGCCAGCAGCTGGGGCGGGGGGGATGAGCAGTTCTTC
CDR3aa: CASSWGGGDEQFF

abundance: .
j_gene: TRBJ1-5
v_gene: TRBV18
d_gene: TRBD1
CDR3nt: TGTGCCAGCTCACCCGGGACAGGTTTCTCGCCCCAGCATTTT
CDR3aa: CASSPGTGFSPQHF

abundance: .
j_gene: TRBJ1-4
v_gene: TRBV6-1
d_gene: TRBD1
CDR3nt: TGTGCCAGCAGTGCGACCGGGACAGGGGGCGCGAGGGATAATGAAAAACTGTTTTTT
CDR3aa: CASSATGTGGARDNEKLFF

abundance: .
j_gene: TRBJ2-1
v_gene: TRBV7-2
d_gene: TRBD2
CDR3nt: TGTGCCAGCAGCTTAGCGCTAGCGGGGGGCTACAATGAGCAGTTCTTC
CDR3aa: CASSLALAGGYNEQFF

abundance: .
j_gene: TRBJ2-5
v_gene: TRBV5-5
d_gene: .
CDR3nt: TGTGCCAGCAGCCTCCGGGGGAGCCAAGAGACCCAGTACTTC
CDR3aa: CASSLRGSQETQYF

abundance: .
j_gene: TRBJ1-2
v_gene: TRBV5-1
d_gene: .
CDR3nt: TGCGCCAGCGGGGACCGGGACATTGACAACTATGGCTACACCTTC
CDR3aa: CASGDRDIDNYGYTF

abundance: .
j_gene: TRBJ1-4
v_gene: TRBV19
d_gene: .
CDR3nt: TGTGCCAGTAGTATAGGCGGAAAGAAACTGTTTTTT
CDR3aa: CASSIGGKKLFF

abundance: .
j_gene: TRBJ1-4
v_gene: TRBV4-1
d_gene: .
CDR3nt: TGCGCCAGCAGCCCCGGACTGATTAATGAAAAACTGTTTTTT
CDR3aa: CASSPGLINEKLFF

abundance: few
j_gene: TRBJ1-1
v_gene: TRBV10-1
d_gene: .
CDR3nt: TGCGCCAGCAGTGAGAGGGGTGTCCCTGAAGCTTTCTTT
CDR3aa: CASSERGVPEAFF

abundance: once
j_gene: TRBJ1-1
v_gene: TRBV28
d_gene: .
CDR3nt: TGTGCCAGCAAGGGGGACGATCTGAACACTGAAGCTTTCTTT
CDR3aa: CASKGDDLNTEAFF

abundance: .
j_gene: TRBJ1-6
v_gene: TRBV10-3
d_gene: .
CDR3nt: TGTGCCATCAGTGCTCAGGTGACAGCTAATTCACCCCTCCACTTT
CDR3aa: CAISAQVTANSPLHF

abundance: .
j_gene: TRBJ1-6
v_gene: TRBV27
d_gene: .
CDR3nt: TGTGCCAGCAGTCGATACAGGGACGTGAATAATTCACCCCTCCACTTT
CDR3aa: CASSRYRDVNNSPLHF

abundance: .
j_gene: TRBJ2-5
v_gene: TRBV6-5
d_gene: .
CDR3nt: TGTGCCAGCAGCCTCCTCCAGGGCGAAGAGACCCAGTACTTC
CDR3aa: CASSLLQGEETQYF

abundance: .
j_gene: TRBJ2-7
v_gene: TRBV7-6
d_gene: TRBD1
CDR3nt: TGTGCCAGCAGCCCTACCGGACAGGGGTCGGGGGAGCAGTACTTC
CDR3aa: CASSPTGQGSGEQYF

abundance: .
j_gene: TRBJ1-1
v_gene: TRBV7-2
d_gene: TRBD1
CDR3nt: TGTGCCAGCAGCTTAAGACGGGGCGGGGACAGGGTGGGGAACACTGAAGCTTTCTTT
CDR3aa: CASSLRRGGDRVGNTEAFF

abundance: .
j_gene: TRBJ2-3
v_gene: TRBV7-2
d_gene: .
CDR3nt: TGTGCCAGCAGCTTAAAGCCGAGGAACACAGATACGCAGTATTTT
CDR3aa: CASSLKPRNTDTQYF

abundance: .
j_gene: TRBJ2-7
v_gene: TRBV27
d_gene: .
CDR3nt: TGTGCCAGCAGTTTGTTTGTCAGGGTGATGGAAGAAGGTTACTACGAGCAGTACTTC
CDR3aa: CASSLFVRVMEEGYYEQYF

abundance: .
j_gene: TRBJ1-5
v_gene: TRBV6-1
d_gene: TRBD1
CDR3nt: TGTGCCAGCATGACCCGACAGGGACTCCAGCCCCAGCATTTT
CDR3aa: CASMTRQGLQPQHF

abundance: once
j_gene: TRBJ2-7
v_gene: TRBV29-1
d_gene: .
CDR3nt: TGCAGCGTTGAAGGGGACAACGAGCAGTACTTC
CDR3aa: CSVEGDNEQYF

abundance: few
j_gene: TRBJ1-3
v_gene: TRBV9
d_gene: TRBD1
CDR3nt: TGTGCCAGCAGCGTAGTGGGGCAGGGGGCTGGAAACACCATATATTTT
CDR3aa: CASSVVGQGAGNTIYF

abundance: .
j_gene: TRBJ1-2
v_gene: TRBV11-2
d_gene: .
CDR3nt: TGTGCCAGCAGCTTAGACGCGGAGGGCTACACCTTC
CDR3aa: CASSLDAEGYTF

abundance: .
j_gene: TRBJ2-3
v_gene: TRBV6-1
d_gene: TRBD1
CDR3nt: TGTGCCAGCAGTAACCCACAGGGGGTGACAGATACGCAGTATTTT
CDR3aa: CASSNPQGVTDTQYF

abundance: .
j_gene: TRBJ2-3
v_gene: TRBV5-5
d_gene: TRBD1
CDR3nt: TGTGCCAGCAGCTTGGACGGGACCGGACAGGGCAGGGCAGATACGCAGTATTTT
CDR3aa: CASSLDGTGQGRADTQYF

abundance: .
j_gene: TRBJ1-1
v_gene: TRBV18
d_gene: .
CDR3nt: TGTGCCAGCTCACCAAGAAACGGGGGGTTGGACACTGAAGCTTTCTTT
CDR3aa: CASSPRNGGLDTEAFF

abundance: .
j_gene: TRBJ1-2
v_gene: TRBV7-2
d_gene: .
CDR3nt: TGTGCCAGCACCTCCGGGAGATATGGCTACACCTTC
CDR3aa: CASTSGRYGYTF

abundance: .
j_gene: TRBJ1-4
v_gene: TRBV27
d_gene: TRBD1
CDR3nt: TGTGCCAGTCGGACAGGAGGGAGTGAAAAACTGTTTTTT
CDR3aa: CASRTGGSEKLFF

abundance: .
j_gene: TRBJ2-5
v_gene: TRBV7-9
d_gene: TRBD1
CDR3nt: TGTGCCAGCAGCGAGGTCAGGGGGAAAGAGACCCAGTACTTC
CDR3aa: CASSEVRGKETQYF

abundance: .
j_gene: TRBJ1-3
v_gene: TRBV6-4
d_gene: .
CDR3nt: TGTGCCAGCAAGAGAGAGGCGGGCTCTGGAAACACCATATATTTT
CDR3aa: CASKREAGSGNTIYF

abundance: .
j_gene: TRBJ2-7
v_gene: TRBV5-6
d_gene: TRBD1
CDR3nt: TGTGCCAGCAGGAAAACAGGGGCCTCCTACGAGCAGTACTTC
CDR3aa: CASRKTGASYEQYF

abundance: .
j_gene: TRBJ1-2
v_gene: TRBV14
d_gene: .
CDR3nt: TGTGCCAGCAGCCTGGAAGACAGAGTAGGATATGGCTACACCTTC
CDR3aa: CASSLEDRVGYGYTF